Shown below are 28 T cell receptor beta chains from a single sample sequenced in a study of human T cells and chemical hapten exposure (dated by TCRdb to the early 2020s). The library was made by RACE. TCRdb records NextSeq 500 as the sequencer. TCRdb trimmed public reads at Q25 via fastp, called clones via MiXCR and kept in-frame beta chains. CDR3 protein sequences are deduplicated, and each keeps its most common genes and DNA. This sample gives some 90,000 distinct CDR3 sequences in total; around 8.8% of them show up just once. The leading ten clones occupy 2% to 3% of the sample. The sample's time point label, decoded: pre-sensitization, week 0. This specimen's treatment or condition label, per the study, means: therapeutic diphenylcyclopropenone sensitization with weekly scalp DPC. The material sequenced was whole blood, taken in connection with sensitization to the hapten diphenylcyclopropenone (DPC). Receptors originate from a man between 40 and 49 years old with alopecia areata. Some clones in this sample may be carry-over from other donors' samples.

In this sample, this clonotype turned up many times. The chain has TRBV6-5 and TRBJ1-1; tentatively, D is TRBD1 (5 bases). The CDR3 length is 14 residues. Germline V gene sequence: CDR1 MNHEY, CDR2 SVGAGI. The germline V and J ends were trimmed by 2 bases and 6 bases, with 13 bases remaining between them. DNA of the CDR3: TGTGCCAGCAGTTACGCTGCCCCGGGGGCTGAAGCTTTCTTT. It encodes CASSYAAPGAEAFF.

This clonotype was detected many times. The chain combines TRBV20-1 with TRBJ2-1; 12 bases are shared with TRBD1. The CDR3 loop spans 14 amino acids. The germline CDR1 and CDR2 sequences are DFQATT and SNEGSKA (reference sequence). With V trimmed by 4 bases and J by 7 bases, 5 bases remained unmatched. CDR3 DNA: TGCAGTGCTACGGGACAGGGGGCACCAAATGAGCAGTTCTTC. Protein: CSATGQGAPNEQFF.

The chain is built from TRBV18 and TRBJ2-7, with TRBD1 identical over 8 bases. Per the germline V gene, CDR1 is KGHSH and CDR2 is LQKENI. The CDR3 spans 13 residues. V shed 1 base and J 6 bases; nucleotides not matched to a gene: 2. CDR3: CASSPQQGGEQYF. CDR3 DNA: TGTGCCAGCTCACCACAACAGGGGGGCGAGCAGTACTTC.

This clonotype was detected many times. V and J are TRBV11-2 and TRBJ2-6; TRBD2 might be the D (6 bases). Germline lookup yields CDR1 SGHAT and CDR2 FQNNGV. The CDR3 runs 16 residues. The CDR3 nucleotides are TGTGCGAGAGATACGGGACTCTGGGCTGGGGCCAACGTCCTGACTTTC. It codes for CARDTGLWAGANVLTF.

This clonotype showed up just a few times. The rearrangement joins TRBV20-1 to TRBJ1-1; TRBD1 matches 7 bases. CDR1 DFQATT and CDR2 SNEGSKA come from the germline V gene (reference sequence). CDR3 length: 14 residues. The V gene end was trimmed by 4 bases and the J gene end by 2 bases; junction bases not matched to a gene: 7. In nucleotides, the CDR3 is TGCAGTGCTAAATGGGACAGATATAACACTGAAGCTTTCTTT. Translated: CSAKWDRYNTEAFF.

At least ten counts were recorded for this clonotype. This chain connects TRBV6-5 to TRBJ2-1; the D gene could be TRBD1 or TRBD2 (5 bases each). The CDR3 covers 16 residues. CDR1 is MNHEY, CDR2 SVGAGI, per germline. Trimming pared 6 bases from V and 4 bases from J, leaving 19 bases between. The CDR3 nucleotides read TGTGCCAGCAGCCGGGACCGCTATTACGAATACAATGAGCAGTTCTTC. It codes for CASSRDRYYEYNEQFF.

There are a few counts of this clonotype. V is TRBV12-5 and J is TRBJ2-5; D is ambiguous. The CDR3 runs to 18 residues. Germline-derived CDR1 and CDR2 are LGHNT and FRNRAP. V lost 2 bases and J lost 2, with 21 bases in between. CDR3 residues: CASGLFLLTGPLQETQYF. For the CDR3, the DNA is TGTGCTAGTGGTTTGTTTCTCCTCACCGGGCCATTACAAGAGACCCAGTACTTC.

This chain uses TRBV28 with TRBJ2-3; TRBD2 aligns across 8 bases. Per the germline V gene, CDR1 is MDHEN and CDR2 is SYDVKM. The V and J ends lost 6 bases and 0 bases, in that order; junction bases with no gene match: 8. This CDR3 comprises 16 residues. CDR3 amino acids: CASSPGGAPSTDTQYF. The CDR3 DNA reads TGTGCCAGCAGCCCGGGAGGGGCACCTAGCACAGATACGCAGTATTTT.

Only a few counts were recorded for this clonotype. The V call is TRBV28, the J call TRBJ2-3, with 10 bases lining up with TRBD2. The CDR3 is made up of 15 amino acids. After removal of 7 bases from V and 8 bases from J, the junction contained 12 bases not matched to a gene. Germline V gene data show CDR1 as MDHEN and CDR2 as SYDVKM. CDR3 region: CASNPSGRGDGTQYF. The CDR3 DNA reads TGTGCCAGCAACCCGAGCGGGAGGGGGGATGGTACGCAGTATTTT.

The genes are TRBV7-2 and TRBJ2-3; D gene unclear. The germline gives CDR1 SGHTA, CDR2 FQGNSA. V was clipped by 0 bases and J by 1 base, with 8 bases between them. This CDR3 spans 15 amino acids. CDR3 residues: CASSLAGSRTDTQYF. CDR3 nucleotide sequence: TGTGCCAGCAGCTTAGCGGGGTCCCGCACAGATACGCAGTATTTT.

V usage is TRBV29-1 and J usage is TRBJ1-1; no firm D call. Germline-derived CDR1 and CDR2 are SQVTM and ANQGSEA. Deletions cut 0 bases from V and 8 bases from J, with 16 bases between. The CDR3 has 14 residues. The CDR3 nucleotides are TGCAGCGTTGAAGAACAAGGCCTCGGATCCGAAGCTTTCTTT. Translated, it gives CSVEEQGLGSEAFF. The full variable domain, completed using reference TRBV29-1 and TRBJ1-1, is SAVISQKPSRDICQRGTSLTIQCQVDSQVTMMFWYRQQPGQSLTLIATANQGSEATYESGFVIDKFPISRPNLTFSTLTVSNMSPEDSSIYLCSVEEQGLGSEAFFGQGTRLTVV.

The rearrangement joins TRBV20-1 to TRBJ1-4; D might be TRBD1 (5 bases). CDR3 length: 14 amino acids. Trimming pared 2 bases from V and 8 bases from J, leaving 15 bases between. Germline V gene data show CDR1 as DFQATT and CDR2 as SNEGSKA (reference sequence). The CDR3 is CSARPGTDGEKLFF. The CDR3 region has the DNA TGCAGTGCTAGACCCGGGACGGACGGAGAAAAACTGTTTTTT.

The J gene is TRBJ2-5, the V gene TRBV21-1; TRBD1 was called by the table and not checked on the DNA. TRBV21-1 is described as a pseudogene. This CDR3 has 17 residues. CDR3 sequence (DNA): TGTGCCAGCAGCAAAGAGGAAGGGGACAGGACCCAAGAGACCCAGTACTTC. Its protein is CASSKEEGDRTQETQYF.

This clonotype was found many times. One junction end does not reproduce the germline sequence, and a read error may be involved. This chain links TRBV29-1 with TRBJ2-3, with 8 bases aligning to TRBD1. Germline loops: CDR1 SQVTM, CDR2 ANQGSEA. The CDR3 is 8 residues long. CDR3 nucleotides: TGCAGCTCCTTGACAGGGGATTTT. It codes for CSSLTGDF.

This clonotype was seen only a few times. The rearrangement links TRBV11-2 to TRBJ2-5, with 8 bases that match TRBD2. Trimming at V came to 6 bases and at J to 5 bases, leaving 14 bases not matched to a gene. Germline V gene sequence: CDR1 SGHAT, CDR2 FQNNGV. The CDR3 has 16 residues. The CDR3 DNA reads TGTGCCAGCAGTTTTAGGTCTAGCGGGCCAAAGGAGACCCAGTACTTC. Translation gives CASSFRSSGPKETQYF.

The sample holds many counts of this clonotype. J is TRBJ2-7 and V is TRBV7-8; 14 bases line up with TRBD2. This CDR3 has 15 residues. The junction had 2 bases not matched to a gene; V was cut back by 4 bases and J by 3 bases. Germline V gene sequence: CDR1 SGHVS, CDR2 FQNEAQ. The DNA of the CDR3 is TGTGCCAGCAGCTACGGACTAGCGGGAGGCTACGAGCAGTACGTC. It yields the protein CASSYGLAGGYEQYV.

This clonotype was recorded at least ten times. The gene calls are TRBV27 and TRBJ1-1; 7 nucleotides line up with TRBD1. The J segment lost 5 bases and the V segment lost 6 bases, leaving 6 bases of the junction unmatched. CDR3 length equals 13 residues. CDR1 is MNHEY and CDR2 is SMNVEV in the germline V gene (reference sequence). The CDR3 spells CASSPNRGTEAFF. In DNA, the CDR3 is TGTGCCAGCAGCCCCAACAGGGGTACTGAAGCTTTCTTT.

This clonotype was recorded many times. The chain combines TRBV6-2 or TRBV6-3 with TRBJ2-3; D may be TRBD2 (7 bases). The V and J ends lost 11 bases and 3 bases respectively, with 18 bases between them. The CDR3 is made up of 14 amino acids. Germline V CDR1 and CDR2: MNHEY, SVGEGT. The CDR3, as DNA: TGTGCCCTGGGGGCGGGAGCGGTGACAGATACGCAGTATTTT. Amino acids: CALGAGAVTDTQYF.

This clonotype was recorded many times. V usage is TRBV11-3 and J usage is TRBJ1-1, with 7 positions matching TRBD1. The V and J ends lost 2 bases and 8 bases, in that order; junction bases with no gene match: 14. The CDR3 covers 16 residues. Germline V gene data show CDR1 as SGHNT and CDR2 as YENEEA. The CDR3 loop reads CASSLLSRGTVGEAFF. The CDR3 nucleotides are TGTGCCAGCAGCTTACTAAGTCGCGGGACAGTAGGAGAAGCTTTCTTT.

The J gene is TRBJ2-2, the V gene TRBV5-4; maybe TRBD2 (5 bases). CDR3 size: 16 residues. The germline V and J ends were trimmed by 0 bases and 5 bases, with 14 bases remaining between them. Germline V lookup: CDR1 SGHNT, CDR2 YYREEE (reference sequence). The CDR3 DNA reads TGTGCCAGCAGCTTGGTTTACGGGATAAGGACCGGGGAGCTGTTTTTT. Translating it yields CASSLVYGIRTGELFF.

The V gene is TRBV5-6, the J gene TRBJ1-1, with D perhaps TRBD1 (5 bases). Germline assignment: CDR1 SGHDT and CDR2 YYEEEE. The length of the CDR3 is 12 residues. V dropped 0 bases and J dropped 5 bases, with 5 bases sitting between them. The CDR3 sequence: CASSLEGTEAFF. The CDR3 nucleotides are TGTGCCAGCAGCTTGGAGGGGACTGAAGCTTTCTTT.

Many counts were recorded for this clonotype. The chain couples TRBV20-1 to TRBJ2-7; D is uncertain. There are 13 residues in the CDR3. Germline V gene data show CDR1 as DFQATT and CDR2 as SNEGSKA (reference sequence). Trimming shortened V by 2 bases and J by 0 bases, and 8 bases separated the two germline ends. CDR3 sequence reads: CSARSVSSYEQYF. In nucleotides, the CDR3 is TGCAGTGCTAGATCGGTGAGCTCCTACGAGCAGTACTTC.

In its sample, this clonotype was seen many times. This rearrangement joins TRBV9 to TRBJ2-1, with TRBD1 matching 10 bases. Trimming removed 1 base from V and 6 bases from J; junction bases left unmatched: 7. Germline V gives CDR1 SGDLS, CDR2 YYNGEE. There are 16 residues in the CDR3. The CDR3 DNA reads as TGTGCCAGCAGCGTATCCCCGGGACAGGGGTCCAATGAGCAGTTCTTC. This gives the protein CASSVSPGQGSNEQFF. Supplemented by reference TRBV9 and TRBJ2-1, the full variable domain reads DSGVTQTPKHLITATGQRVTLRCSPRSGDLSVYWYQQSLDQGLQFLIQYYNGEERAKGNILERFSAQQFPDLHSELNLSSLELGDSALYFCASSVSPGQGSNEQFFGPGTRLTVL.

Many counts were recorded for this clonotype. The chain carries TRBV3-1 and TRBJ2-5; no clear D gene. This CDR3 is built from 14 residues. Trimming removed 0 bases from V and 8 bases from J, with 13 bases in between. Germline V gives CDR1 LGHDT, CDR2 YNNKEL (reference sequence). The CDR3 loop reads CASSQERLLVTQYF. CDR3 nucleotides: TGTGCCAGCAGCCAAGAGCGACTTTTAGTAACCCAGTACTTC.

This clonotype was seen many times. The DNA of the CDR3 is TGTGCCAGCACACGTTCAGAGACCCAGTACTTC. Translation: CASTRSETQYF. The chain employs TRBV12-3 or TRBV12-4 and TRBJ2-5; D is uncertain. This CDR3 contains 11 residues. V shed 7 bases and J shed 4 bases, with 7 bases lying between them.

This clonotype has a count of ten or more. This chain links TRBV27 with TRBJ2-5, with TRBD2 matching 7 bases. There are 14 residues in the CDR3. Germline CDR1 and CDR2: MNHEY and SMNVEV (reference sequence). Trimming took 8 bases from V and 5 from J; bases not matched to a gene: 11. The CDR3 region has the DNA TGTGCCAGCGGGTTACTAGCGCGCAAGGAGACCCAGTACTTC. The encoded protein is CASGLLARKETQYF.

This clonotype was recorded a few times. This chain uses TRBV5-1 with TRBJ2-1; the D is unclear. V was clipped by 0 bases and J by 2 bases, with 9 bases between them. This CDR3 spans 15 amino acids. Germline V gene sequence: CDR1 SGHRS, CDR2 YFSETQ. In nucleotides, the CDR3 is TGCGCCAGCAGCTTGGGACCCGGAACCTACAATGAGCAGTTCTTC. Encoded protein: CASSLGPGTYNEQFF.

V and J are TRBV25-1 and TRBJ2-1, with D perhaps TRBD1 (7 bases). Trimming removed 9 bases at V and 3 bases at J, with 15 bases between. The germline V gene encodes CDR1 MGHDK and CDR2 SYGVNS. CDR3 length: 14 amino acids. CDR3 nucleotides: TGTGCCAGTCTGGGGGGACAGATCTACAATGAGCAGTTCTTC. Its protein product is CASLGGQIYNEQFF. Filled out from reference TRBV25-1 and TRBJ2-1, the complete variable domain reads EADIYQTPRYLVIGTGKKITLECSQTMGHDKMYWYQQDPGMELHLIHYSYGVNSTEKGDLSSESTVSRIRTEHFPLTLESARPSHTSQYLCASLGGQIYNEQFFGPGTRLTVL.